This T cell receptor (beta chain) stems from a study of PD-1 blockade in classical Hodgkin lymphoma. Repertoires were generated with immunoSEQ multiplex PCR, while TCRdb's copy carries only in-frame clones and drops some. This sample has about 75,000 clones, with about 92% found just once. On this clone itself: As yet, its antigen is unknown.

Study-wide points: Newly diagnosed patients were reported to exhibit reduced baseline TCR diversity relative to healthy donors. Baseline diversity was lower in partial responders and progressors than complete responders. Exclusion was the outcome for patients who began nivolumab under 1 year after ASCT.

The CDR3 contains 14 residues. The V and J ends lost 3 bases and 11 bases respectively, with 19 bases between them. CDR1 is SGHVS, CDR2 FQNEAQ, per germline. Every one of the patients relapsed after autologous stem cell transplantation (brentuximab vedotin exposure was variable). The chain employs TRBV7-8 and TRBJ1-1; tentative D call: TRBD1 (5 bases). Source: peripheral blood mononuclear cells (PBMCs), taken at baseline. This clonotype was obtained from a human donor with classical Hodgkin lymphoma. As DNA, the CDR3 is TGTGCCAGCAGCTTGAGCCACGGGGCGCGGGCGGCTTTCTTT. It encodes CASSLSHGARAAFF.